This T cell receptor (beta chain) was captured by sequencing in a study of blood T cell repertoires in COVID-19 (dated by TCRdb to the early 2020s). A note on the overall study: The collaborator samples originated in the United States, Italy and Spain and spanned the acute and convalescent phases of COVID-19. The prospective study material was composed of cDNA or gDNA derived from T cells, B-cell-depleted T cells, or PBMCs. Samples came from the ongoing ImmuneRACE study (first 160 participants) plus 1,254 subjects from 6 global collaborators. Where available, HLA class I and class II types were obtained from metadata supplied by the sample provider rather than from assay-based typing. Nearly every sample came with metadata listing a de-identified subject ID, COVID-19 status, age in years and sex. The repertoires were made available in a free public database intended to serve as a resource for research on the immune response to SARS-CoV-2. The dataset comprised deeply sampled blood TCRbeta repertoires from subjects exposed to, actively infected with, or recovered from COVID-19.

The research as a whole found: The quantity of clinical and demographic metadata differed by source and by participant and was supplied without curation.

Via the germline V gene (reference sequence), CDR1 is SEHNR and CDR2 FQNEAQ. Including cysteine and phenylalanine, the CDR3 has 15 amino acids. Only the CDR3 part of the read is kept: 45 bases, read in frame from the first base. Cut back by 3 bases and 2 bases, the V and J ends lie 11 bases apart. Participants in the prospective study were enrolled through a virtual design, were aged 18 to 89 years, and lived in roughly 24 United States geographic areas. Cohort assignment in the prospective study relied on participant-reported clinical history from a screening survey and a study questionnaire. Recovered participants in ImmuneRACE Cohort 3 were defined by two consecutive negative NP/OP PCR tests, clearance by a healthcare professional, or resolution of symptoms. In the prospective study, whole blood, serum and a nasopharyngeal or oropharyngeal swab were collected from each participant by mobile phlebotomists. Over an approximately 2-month period, participants in the prospective study had the option of providing additional blood draws and questionnaires. Blood samples from the prospective study were shipped frozen or at room temperature prior to DNA extraction.

TCRbeta CDR3 regions were amplified from genomic DNA using the immunoSEQ Assay, a bias-controlled multiplex PCR. The authors processed their data as follows. Nucleated cell counts per sample were estimated from amplification of reference gene primers within the assay. Sequence reads were collapsed and filtered to measure the absolute abundance of every unique TCRbeta CDR3 rearrangement. For each sample, productive Simpson clonality was calculated as the square root of Simpson's diversity index over productive rearrangements. Here the immuneACCESS table is served through TCRdb, limited to in-frame sequences with V and J called. Missing clones are a known gap in these copies; in checked studies unresolved V genes cover under half, and the rest lacks a known reason. D and trimming come from the DNA, and the V and J calls and clone size come from that table. The sample contains around 280,000 clones, around 85% of them found a single time. Of the sample, 5.5% to 7% is held by the ten largest clones.

Worth noting for this clone: The target of this receptor is not known. Nothing much larger sits one base from this clone, and base qualities are not available.

In this chain, TRBV7-9 is recombined with TRBJ1-3; the best D guess is TRBD1, with 6 bases matching. The TCR sequence derives from a woman between 35 and 50 years old who had recovered from COVID-19. Sequencing used PBMCs or T cells enriched from blood (not recorded which). In nucleotide form, the sequence is TGTGCCAGCAGCTTTTTAGGGGGTCCTGGAAACACCATATATTTT. This is translated as CASSFLGGPGNTIYF.